Shown below are 13 T cell receptor beta chains from a single sample sequenced in a study of blood T cell repertoires in COVID-19. Profiling relied on immunoSEQ multiplex PCR, and the TCRdb table lists in-frame clones only, not all of them. The data show 150,000 or so clones, around 79% seen once. The sequencing sample was made of peripheral blood. All receptors come from a woman in her sixties or seventies with COVID-19, enrolled during active disease.

The J gene is TRBJ1-1, the V gene TRBV5-1, with D hard to call. Trimming took off 2 bases at V and 1 base at J, with 9 bases between the two ends. The CDR3 extends over 14 amino acids. Germline V lookup: CDR1 SGHRS, CDR2 YFSETQ. This CDR3 reads CASSLGGQNTEAFF. In DNA, the CDR3 is TGCGCCAGCAGCTTAGGAGGGCAGAACACTGAAGCTTTCTTT.

The chain joins TRBV13 to TRBJ1-5; D is possibly TRBD1 (5 bases). There are 14 residues in the CDR3. CDR1 is PRHDT, CDR2 FYEKMQ, per germline (reference sequence). V gave up 2 bases and J gave up 3 bases, with 8 bases separating them. The CDR3 sequence: CASSLRRDNQPQHF. The DNA for the CDR3 is TGTGCCAGCAGCTTACGCAGGGACAATCAGCCCCAGCATTTT.

The chain links TRBV12-3 or TRBV12-4 to TRBJ2-7, with D tentatively TRBD2 (5 bases). CDR3 length equals 13 residues. V lost 3 bases, J lost 3 bases, and 9 bases lay in between. The CDR3, as DNA: TGTGCCAGCAGTTTTGAGGGTAACTACGAGCAGTACTTC. This translates into CASSFEGNYEQYF.

This rearrangement joins TRBV4-1 to TRBJ1-1, with 8 bases matching TRBD1. Germline-derived CDR1 and CDR2 are MGHRA and YSYEKL. The V gene end was trimmed by 4 bases and the J gene end by 0 bases; junction bases not matched to a gene: 1. The CDR3 totals 14 residues. CDR3 amino acids: CASSPGQVNTEAFF. The CDR3 bases are TGCGCCAGCAGCCCGGGACAGGTGAACACTGAAGCTTTCTTT.

The chain carries TRBV30 and TRBJ1-1; a weak D match, TRBD1 (5 bases). The CDR3 covers 13 residues. Trimming pared 8 bases from V and 0 bases from J, leaving 13 bases between. CDR1 GTSNPN and CDR2 SVGIG come from the germline V gene (reference sequence). The DNA of the CDR3 is TGTGCCGGAGACAGCTCTATGAACACTGAAGCTTTCTTT. This encodes CAGDSSMNTEAFF.

The V call is TRBV3-1 (or the pseudogene TRBV3-2), the J call TRBJ1-3; maybe TRBD1 (6 bases). This CDR3 is 16 amino acids long. The germline V gene encodes CDR1 LGHDT and CDR2 YNNKEL (reference sequence). The ends were cut back, 4 bases at V and 0 bases at J, with 13 bases in the middle. CDR3 sequence reads: CASSPTGPLSGNTIYF. In DNA form, the CDR3 reads TGTGCCAGCAGCCCGACAGGTCCCCTCTCTGGAAACACCATATATTTT.

The gene calls are TRBV2 and TRBJ1-1, with D unresolved. The CDR3 sequence is 12 residues long. The germline V gene encodes CDR1 SNHLY and CDR2 FYNNEI. V dropped 9 bases and J dropped 1 base, with 9 bases sitting between them. In DNA form, the CDR3 reads TGTGCCAGACCCTGGAGGAACACTGAAGCTTTCTTT. This sequence encodes CARPWRNTEAFF.

The chain recombines TRBV29-1 with TRBJ1-2, with TRBD1 identical over 8 bases. CDR1 and CDR2 (germline): SQVTM, ANQGSEA. CDR3 length: 15 amino acids. The CDR3 reads CSTLGQGGLNYGYTF. The CDR3 coding sequence is TGCAGTACGCTCGGACAGGGCGGTCTAAACTATGGCTACACCTTC.

The chain uses TRBV3-1 (or the pseudogene TRBV3-2) and TRBJ1-5, with 9 bases aligning to TRBD1. V dropped 5 bases and J dropped 2; count of bases not matched to a gene: 4. The CDR3 is 15 residues long. Germline loops: CDR1 LGHDT, CDR2 YNNKEL (reference sequence). The CDR3 sequence is CASSAQGAGNQPQHF. The CDR3 nucleotides read TGTGCCAGCAGCGCACAGGGGGCAGGCAATCAGCCCCAGCATTTT.

The chain joins TRBV9 to TRBJ2-7, with 12 bases lining up with TRBD2. There are 14 residues in the CDR3. V lost 3 bases and J lost 6; bases outside the gene matches: 4. Germline CDR1 is SGDLS and CDR2 is YYNGEE. Here the CDR3 DNA reads TGTGCCAGCAGCGGGACTAGCGGGGTCGGCGAGCAGTACTTC. Its translation is CASSGTSGVGEQYF.

The V gene is TRBV7-2, the J gene TRBJ2-7, with 10 bases that match TRBD2. Germline CDR1 reads SGHTA; CDR2 reads FQGNSA. V shed 8 bases and J 2 bases; nucleotides not matched to a gene: 9. The CDR3 is 15 residues long. The CDR3 here is CASSPRTSGPYEQYF. CDR3 in DNA: TGTGCCAGCTCCCCCCGGACTAGCGGCCCCTACGAGCAGTACTTC.

The V gene is TRBV5-1, the J gene TRBJ1-1; 7 bases fit TRBD1. The length of the CDR3 is 15 residues. In germline, CDR1 is SGHRS, CDR2 YFSETQ. The V segment lost 4 bases and the J segment 3 bases; nucleotides outside the gene matches: 9. The CDR3 protein is CASSPGQALDTEAFF. The CDR3 bases are TGCGCCAGCAGCCCCGGACAGGCCCTGGACACTGAAGCTTTCTTT.

J is TRBJ1-3 and V is TRBV6-6, with D possibly being TRBD1 (5 bases). Germline V gives CDR1 MNHNY, CDR2 SVGAGI (reference sequence). The CDR3 totals 16 residues. Between the trimmed V and J ends, which lost 6 bases and 0 bases, there was a span of 15 bases. The CDR3 DNA is TGTGCCAGCAGACCCGGACACGAGATCTCTGGAAACACCATATATTTT. The encoded protein is CASRPGHEISGNTIYF.